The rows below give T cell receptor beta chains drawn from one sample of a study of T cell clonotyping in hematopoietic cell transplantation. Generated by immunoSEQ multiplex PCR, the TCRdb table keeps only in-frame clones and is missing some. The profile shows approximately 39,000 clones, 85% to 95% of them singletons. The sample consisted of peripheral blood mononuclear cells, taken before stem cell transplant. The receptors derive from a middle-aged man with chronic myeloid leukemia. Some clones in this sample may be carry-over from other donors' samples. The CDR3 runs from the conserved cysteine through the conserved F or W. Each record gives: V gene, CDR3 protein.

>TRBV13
CASSFSEGSSPLHF
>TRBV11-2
CASSFPGQGIYGYTF
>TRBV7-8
CASSGVGSEQYF
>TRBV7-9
CASSFLSIRFGNTIYF
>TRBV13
CASSLGPPGLNEQFF
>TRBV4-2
CASSQGTGRETQYF
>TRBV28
CASSRGDTGELFF
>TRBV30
CAGETGGNGYTF
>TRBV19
CASSAGGLYEQYF
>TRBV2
CASSADSQETQYF